This section outlines one T cell receptor beta chain sequence together with its context. The data originate from a study of T cell changes during pregnancy in multiple sclerosis. Method: immunoSEQ multiplex PCR; TCRdb's copy keeps in-frame clones and lacks some. The top ten hold 0.85% to 0.9% of the sample, which has about 60,000 clones, more than 85% seen once. The starting material was peripheral blood, obtained before pregnancy. The source is a female donor with multiple sclerosis, enrolled in a pregnancy study.

The CDR3: CASRQDRTEAFF. CDR3 nucleotide sequence: TGTGCCAGCAGGCAAGACAGAACTGAAGCTTTCTTT. The rearrangement links TRBV6-1 to TRBJ1-1, with a possible D match to TRBD1 (5 bases). The CDR3 consists of 12 residues. CDR1 MNHNS and CDR2 SASEGT come from the germline V gene. V lost 6 bases, J lost 5 bases, and 10 bases lay in between.